These 12 T cell receptor beta chains were sequenced from one sample in a study of beta chain features in type 1 diabetes. TCRB transcripts that were expressed got sequenced, as all of the isolated RNA had been reverse transcribed. Only in-frame clones appear in the TCRdb table, and some are missing; sequencing was by immunoSEQ multiplex PCR. The sample consists of tens of thousands of clones, roughly 34% of them appearing once. The sequencing input was stem cell memory CD4+ T cells from blood. Source of these receptors: a woman between 18 and 29 years old in good health.

V gene TRBV7-3 combines with J gene TRBJ1-1; a weak D match, TRBD1 (5 bases). Trimming shortened V by 3 bases and J by 1 base, and 9 bases separated the two germline ends. The CDR3 is 14 residues long. Per germline, CDR1 SGHTA and CDR2 FQGTGA. DNA of the CDR3: TGTGCCAGCAGCTTGGACATCGGGAACACTGAAGCTTTCTTT. This codes for CASSLDIGNTEAFF.

This chain uses TRBV18 with TRBJ2-5; D might be TRBD2 (5 bases). The V end was cut by 0 bases, the J end by 5 bases, with 13 bases between. The germline CDR1 and CDR2 sequences are KGHSH and LQKENI. This CDR3 spans 15 amino acids. CDR3 sequence: CASSPPSLAGETQYF. In DNA form, the CDR3 reads TGTGCCAGCTCACCACCGAGTCTAGCTGGCGAGACCCAGTACTTC.

The chain has TRBV11-1 and TRBJ1-1, with 7 bases aligning to TRBD1. Germline V CDR1 and CDR2: SGHAT, FQDESV (reference sequence). Trimming cost V 4 bases and J 4 bases; bases outside gene matches: 6. The CDR3 runs to 14 residues. CDR3 nucleotides: TGTGCCAGCAGCTCTCACAGGGGTGGCACTGAAGCTTTCTTT. Its protein product is CASSSHRGGTEAFF.

The genes are TRBV6-5 and TRBJ1-5; D unclear. V lost 7 bases, J lost 2 bases, and 15 bases lay in between. Germline-derived CDR1 and CDR2 are MNHEY and SVGAGI. The CDR3 runs 15 residues. The CDR3 sequence is CASKSRRTGNQPQHF. Written as DNA, the CDR3 is TGTGCCAGCAAAAGCCGTAGGACTGGCAATCAGCCCCAGCATTTT.

The chain joins TRBV6-5 to TRBJ2-3; weak D call: TRBD2 (5 bases). The CDR3 consists of 13 residues. The V and J ends lost 5 bases and 9 bases respectively, with 15 bases between them. Germline-derived CDR1 and CDR2 are MNHEY and SVGAGI. CDR3 loop: CASSGRDGETQYF. CDR3 DNA sequence: TGTGCCAGCAGTGGGCGAGACGGGGAAACGCAGTATTTT.

The genes are TRBV6-9 and TRBJ2-3; tentative D call: TRBD2 (5 bases). There are 18 residues in the CDR3. Trimming cost V 6 bases and J 6 bases, with 28 bases left between them. Looked up from germline, CDR1 is MNHGY and CDR2 is SVAAGI. For the CDR3, the DNA is TGTGCCAGCAGAACGCCGGGCCCACTAGAACTACCCAGGGATACGCAGTATTTT. It encodes CASRTPGPLELPRDTQYF.

The V call is TRBV4-2, the J call TRBJ1-5; unclear D gene. There are 14 residues in the CDR3. V lost 0 bases to trimming and J lost 7 bases, with 10 bases between them. Germline CDR1 is LGHNA and CDR2 is YNFKEQ. CDR3 region: CASSQDLPRQPQHF. In DNA form, the CDR3 reads TGTGCCAGCAGCCAAGACCTCCCTCGGCAGCCCCAGCATTTT.

This chain connects TRBV30 to TRBJ1-4, with unresolved D. Per germline, CDR1 GTSNPN and CDR2 SVGIG (reference sequence). The CDR3 spans 14 residues. Between the trimmed V and J ends, which lost 0 bases and 4 bases, there was a span of 9 bases. The CDR3 loop is CAWSVRRDNEKLFF. The CDR3 DNA follows: TGTGCCTGGAGTGTACGTCGCGATAATGAAAAACTGTTTTTT. The full variable domain, rest sourced from reference TRBV30 and TRBJ1-4, is SQTIHQWPATLVQPVGSPLSLECTVEGTSNPNLYWYRQAAGRGLQLLFYSVGIGQISSEVPQNLSASRPQDRQFILSSKKLLLSDSGFYLCAWSVRRDNEKLFFGSGTQLSVL.

The rearrangement joins TRBV2 to TRBJ2-2, with D uncertain. Germline V gene lookup returns CDR1 SNHLY and CDR2 FYNNEI. Trimming cost V 0 bases and J 1 base, with 6 bases left between them. The CDR3 is 15 residues long. The CDR3 nucleotides read TGTGCCAGCAGTGAAGCACAGAAGAACACCGGGGAGCTGTTTTTT. Protein product: CASSEAQKNTGELFF. Full variable domain (missing parts from reference TRBV2 and TRBJ2-2): EPEVTQTPSHQVTQMGQEVILRCVPISNHLYFYWYRQILGQKVEFLVSFYNNEISEKSEIFDDQFSVERPDGSNFTLKIRSTKLEDSAMYFCASSEAQKNTGELFFGEGSRLTVL.

The V and J genes are TRBV7-2 and TRBJ2-6; D perhaps matches TRBD2 (7 bases). The CDR3 has 17 amino acids. Germline assignment: CDR1 SGHTA and CDR2 FQGNSA. Trimming shortened V by 5 bases and J by 3 bases, and 17 bases separated the two germline ends. CDR3 region: CASSPLGGVRGANVLTF. The CDR3 nucleotides read TGTGCCAGCAGCCCCCTAGGGGGGGTTCGTGGGGCCAACGTCCTGACTTTC.

The chain combines TRBV18 with TRBJ2-6; 8 bases are shared with TRBD1. Germline-derived CDR1 and CDR2 are KGHSH and LQKENI. Trimming removed 0 bases from V and 2 bases from J; junction bases left unmatched: 0. The CDR3 sequence is 16 residues long. The CDR3, as DNA: TGTGCCAGCTCACCACCGACAGGGGCTGGGGCCAACGTCCTGACTTTC. Amino acid sequence: CASSPPTGAGANVLTF. The whole variable domain, remainder taken from reference TRBV18 and TRBJ2-6, is NAGVMQNPRHLVRRRGQEARLRCSPMKGHSHVYWYRQLPEEGLKFMVYLQKENIIDESGMPKERFSAEFPKEGPSILRIQQVVRGDSAAYFCASSPPTGAGANVLTFGAGSRLTVL.

The sample holds a few counts of this clone. This sequence joins TRBV6-5 and TRBJ1-2; 7 nucleotides match TRBD1. Trimming cost V 2 bases and J 2 bases; bases outside gene matches: 5. In germline, CDR1 is MNHEY, CDR2 SVGAGI. The CDR3 consists of 15 residues. CDR3 region: CASSYIGTANYGYTF. Here the CDR3 DNA reads TGTGCCAGCAGTTACATCGGGACAGCGAACTATGGCTACACCTTC.